The clone carrying this TCR beta chain was counted ten times or more. The data derive from a study of CD8 T cells in ankylosing spondylitis. One entry per CDR3 protein, called by TCRdb with MiXCR from the 5' RACE reads. The sample includes some 140,000 distinct CDR3 sequences, roughly 8% of them seen just once. The CDR3 runs to 14 residues. Germline CDR1 reads SEHNR; CDR2 reads FQNEAQ (reference sequence). V was cut by 1 base and J by 5 bases, with 12 bases left in between. The sample consisted of synovial fluid, either unsorted or a sorted T cell fraction (not recorded which). This receptor was taken from a male donor with ankylosing spondylitis. The chain couples TRBV7-9 to TRBJ2-7, with D perhaps TRBD1 (6 bases). The CDR3 DNA reads as TGTGCCAGCAGCTTAGTTCCAGGGGCGAACGAGCAGTACTTC. This translates into CASSLVPGANEQYF.